The text below deals with one T cell receptor beta chain. Profiled with immunoSEQ multiplex PCR; TCRdb holds only in-frame clones, not every one. The sample yields more than 300,000 clones, about 87% seen once. This specimen belongs to a study of blood T cell repertoires in COVID-19. Study summary: Donors in the United States, Italy and Spain gave samples during acute or convalescent COVID-19.

The CDR3 length is 13 residues. V was pared by 7 bases and J by 6 bases, with 11 bases between. Germline V gives CDR1 KGHDR, CDR2 SFDVKD. The chain combines TRBV24-1 with TRBJ2-2, with D possibly being TRBD1 (5 bases). The source of this sequence is a man between 35 and 55 years old in a cohort exposed to, infected with or recovered from COVID-19 (not recorded which). Sequenced sample: PBMCs or T cells enriched from blood (not recorded which). The CDR3 loop is CATSKAGSGELFF. CDR3 sequence (DNA): TGTGCCACCAGCAAAGCAGGGTCCGGGGAGCTGTTTTTT.